This T cell receptor beta chain was sequenced during a study of shared T cell receptors in the human thymus. A few counts support this clone. Clones were read by immunoSEQ multiplex PCR, and TCRdb kept only the in-frame ones, dropping some. The sample contains hundreds of thousands of clones, more than 75% of which appear only once. The germline CDR1 and CDR2 sequences are MNHEY and SMNVEV (reference sequence). This CDR3 is 15 amino acids long. The J segment lost 8 bases and the V segment lost 2 bases, leaving 7 bases of the junction unmatched. These sequences were also reported in another study, on human thymus T cells. This second report adds: Donors consisted of healthy Finnish infants (having corrective surgery for congenital heart defects). It was from resections taken during corrective heart surgery that the thymus tissue came. An apparent bias in V and J gene usage was seen in thymic and blood repertoires. In unrelated individuals, thymic repertoires overlapped highly, according to related research.

The material sequenced was thymocytes. The chain has TRBV27 and TRBJ2-1; 9 bases agree with TRBD2. The clonotype was recovered from a boy under two years old with a congenital heart defect. CDR3 coding DNA: TGTGCCAGCAGTTTAGCCCCTAGCGGGAACGATGAGCAGTTCTTC. Its translation is CASSLAPSGNDEQFF.